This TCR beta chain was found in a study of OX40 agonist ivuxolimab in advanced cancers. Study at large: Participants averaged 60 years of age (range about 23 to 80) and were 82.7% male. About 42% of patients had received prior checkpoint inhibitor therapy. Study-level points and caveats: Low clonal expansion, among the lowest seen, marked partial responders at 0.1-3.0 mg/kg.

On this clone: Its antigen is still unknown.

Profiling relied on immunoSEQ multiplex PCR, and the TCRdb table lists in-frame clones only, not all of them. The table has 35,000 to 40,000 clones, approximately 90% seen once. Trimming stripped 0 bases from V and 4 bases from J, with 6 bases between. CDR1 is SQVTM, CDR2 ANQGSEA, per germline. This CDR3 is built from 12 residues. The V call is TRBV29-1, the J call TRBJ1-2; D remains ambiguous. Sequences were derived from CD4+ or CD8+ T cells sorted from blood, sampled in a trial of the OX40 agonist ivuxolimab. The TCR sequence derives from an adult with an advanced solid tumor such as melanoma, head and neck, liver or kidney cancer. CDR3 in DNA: TGCAGCGTTGAAGACACGCTCTATGGCTACACCTTC. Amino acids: CSVEDTLYGYTF.